A single sample gave rise to the 30 T cell receptor beta chains below, sequenced in a study of T cells after yellow fever vaccination. TCRdb itself ran the 5' RACE reads through MiXCR, one entry per CDR3 protein. The sample has hundreds of thousands of distinct CDR3 sequences, roughly a sixth seen once. The sequences come from PBMCs, collected before the yellow fever booster vaccination. Receptors were obtained from a man between 18 and 35 years old who received the YFV17D yellow fever vaccine.

The genes are TRBV27 and TRBJ2-2, with D uncertain. This CDR3 contains 17 residues. V lost 0 bases, J lost 6 bases, and 17 bases lay in between. Germline V gives CDR1 MNHEY, CDR2 SMNVEV (reference sequence). This chain's CDR3 is CASSLSRRHPIAGELFF. CDR3 DNA sequence: TGTGCCAGCAGTTTATCGAGGCGGCACCCCATCGCCGGGGAGCTGTTTTTT.

The chain combines TRBV6-6 with TRBJ1-5; unclear D gene. Germline V gene lookup returns CDR1 MNHNY and CDR2 SVGAGI (reference sequence). There are 12 residues in the CDR3. The CDR3: CSSAEDNQPQHF. DNA of the CDR3: TGTTCCTCGGCCGAGGACAATCAGCCCCAGCATTTT.

The chain links TRBV7-9 to TRBJ2-3, with unresolved D. Germline V gives CDR1 SEHNR, CDR2 FQNEAQ (reference sequence). The CDR3 has 15 residues. V was clipped by 0 bases and J by 0 bases, with 7 bases between them. As DNA, the CDR3 is TGTGCCAGCAGCTTAGCGTCGCTTAGCACAGATACGCAGTATTTT. Protein sequence: CASSLASLSTDTQYF.

J is TRBJ1-1 and V is TRBV7-9; D might be TRBD1 (5 bases). V gave up 8 bases and J gave up 11 bases, with 15 bases separating them. This CDR3 has 11 amino acids. Germline-derived CDR1 and CDR2 are SEHNR and FQNEAQ (reference sequence). Here the CDR3 reads CASGYRGVAFF. CDR3 sequence (DNA): TGTGCCAGCGGCTATCGAGGGGTGGCTTTCTTT.

CDR3 amino acids: CASSGLAGHNEQFF. CDR3 in DNA: TGTGCCAGCAGTGGCCTAGCGGGACACAATGAGCAGTTCTTC. The chain carries TRBV25-1 and TRBJ2-1; 9 nucleotides align to TRBD2. V shed 4 bases and J 5 bases; nucleotides not matched to a gene: 3. The length of the CDR3 is 14 residues. Germline lookup yields CDR1 MGHDK and CDR2 SYGVNS.

This clonotype was seen only a few times. The gene calls are TRBV2 and TRBJ1-2; D is unclear. V was trimmed by 7 bases and J by 6 bases, leaving 9 bases between them. This CDR3 is 11 amino acids long. CDR1 and CDR2 from the germline V gene are SNHLY and FYNNEI. The CDR3 here is CASKAGDGYTF. CDR3 DNA sequence: TGTGCCAGCAAAGCTGGGGATGGCTACACCTTC.

Remarks on this clonotype: Its ends do not fully match the called genes, so a read error is possible. This chain joins TRBV6-2 or TRBV6-3 and TRBJ2-3; 12 bases are a match to TRBD2. The CDR3 is 18 amino acids. CDR1 and CDR2 from the germline V gene are MNHEY and SVGEGT. The DNA for the CDR3 is TGTGCCATCAGTTACTCGATTACGACTAGCGGGGGCACAAATACGCAGTATTTT. It translates to CAISYSITTSGGTNTQYF.

This clonotype was found a few times. The CDR3 protein is CASSFLLTSTDTQYF. DNA of the CDR3: TGCGCCAGCAGCTTTCTCCTAACTAGCACAGATACGCAGTATTTT. The chain uses TRBV5-1 and TRBJ2-3; D call uncertain. CDR3 length equals 15 residues. Germline values: CDR1 SGHRS, CDR2 YFSETQ. Trimming stripped 2 bases from V and 0 bases from J, with 10 bases between.

This clonotype was counted only a few times. This rearrangement joins TRBV4-3 to TRBJ2-5, with 10 positions matching TRBD1. V shed 1 base and J 7 bases; nucleotides not matched to a gene: 9. Germline assignment: CDR1 LGHNA and CDR2 YSLEER. CDR3 length: 16 amino acids. CDR3 amino acids: CASSQGATGGAGTQYF. Written as DNA, the CDR3 is TGCGCCAGCAGCCAAGGCGCGACAGGGGGCGCTGGGACCCAGTACTTC.

The chain has TRBV9 and TRBJ1-4; D call uncertain. CDR3 length equals 15 residues. Germline V gene sequence: CDR1 SGDLS, CDR2 YYNGEE. Trimming stripped 0 bases from V and 6 bases from J, with 12 bases between. The DNA of the CDR3 is TGTGCCAGCAGCGTAGGGGCAAGGCGGGATGAAAAACTGTTTTTT. Translation: CASSVGARRDEKLFF.

Here the CDR3 DNA reads TGCGCCAGCAGCCAAGATCGAGGTGCAAAACTGTTTTTT. Translation gives CASSQDRGAKLFF. The chain employs TRBV4-3 and TRBJ1-4; D gene ambiguous. Germline V gene lookup returns CDR1 LGHNA and CDR2 YSLEER. The germline V and J ends were trimmed by 0 bases and 10 bases, with 9 bases remaining between them. CDR3 size: 13 residues.

V and J are TRBV2 and TRBJ2-7, with D possibly matching TRBD2 (7 bases). The CDR3 has 14 residues. CDR1 SNHLY and CDR2 FYNNEI come from the germline V gene. V lost 7 bases and J 0 bases, leaving 13 bases between the germline ends. The CDR3 sequence: CASMGGAHSYEQYF. Here the CDR3 DNA reads TGTGCCAGCATGGGGGGGGCCCACTCCTACGAGCAGTACTTC.

The V call is TRBV12-3 or TRBV12-4, the J call TRBJ2-7; either TRBD1 or TRBD2 may supply D (5 bases each). Trimming cost V 7 bases and J 0 bases, with 10 bases left between them. CDR3 size: 13 residues. CDR3 sequence reads: CASTAGSSYEQYF. The CDR3 nucleotides read TGTGCCAGCACAGCAGGGAGCTCCTACGAGCAGTACTTC.

This clonotype was seen more than once but under ten times. This sequence joins TRBV6-2 or TRBV6-3 and TRBJ1-1, with D possibly TRBD1 on 5 matching bases. Per germline, CDR1 MNHEY and CDR2 SVGEGT. The CDR3 has 15 amino acids. The germline V and J ends were trimmed by 7 bases and 4 bases, with 19 bases remaining between them. CDR3 DNA: TGTGCCAGCACCCCACCGGGGTTAGGGGTCACTGAAGCTTTCTTT. It encodes CASTPPGLGVTEAFF.

This clonotype came up a few times. The chain recombines TRBV4-2 with TRBJ1-2, with D maybe TRBD1 (6 bases). The CDR3 sequence is 15 residues long. Per germline, CDR1 LGHNA and CDR2 YNFKEQ. V gave up 1 base and J gave up 3 bases, with 12 bases separating them. The CDR3 coding sequence is TGTGCCAGCAGCCAAGGCCCAGGGGAGGACTATGGCTACACCTTC. Residues: CASSQGPGEDYGYTF.

V usage is TRBV7-6 and J usage is TRBJ2-5, with 12 positions matching TRBD2. Germline V gene data show CDR1 as SGHVS and CDR2 as FNYEAQ. This CDR3 comprises 14 residues. V trimming: 5 bases; J trimming: 5 bases; junction bases outside the gene matches: 3. This CDR3 reads CASSGTSGWETQYF. CDR3 DNA sequence: TGTGCCAGCAGCGGGACTAGCGGGTGGGAGACCCAGTACTTC.

This clonotype was seen only a few times. The chain links TRBV5-1 to TRBJ2-7; perhaps TRBD1 as D (6 bases). Trimming shortened V by 1 base and J by 6 bases, and 8 bases separated the two germline ends. Per the germline V gene, CDR1 is SGHRS and CDR2 is YFSETQ. CDR3 length: 12 residues. The CDR3 here is CASSLSRGEQYF. DNA of the CDR3: TGCGCCAGCAGCTTGAGCAGGGGCGAGCAGTACTTC.

The V and J genes are TRBV5-1 and TRBJ2-1, with 9 bases lining up with TRBD2. The CDR3 spans 16 residues. V lost 1 base and J lost 5; bases outside the gene matches: 7. Looked up from germline, CDR1 is SGHRS and CDR2 is YFSETQ. The CDR3 bases are TGCGCCAGCAGCTTGTTCGAAGCGGGGGGACACAATGAGCAGTTCTTC. Protein: CASSLFEAGGHNEQFF.

This clonotype has just a few counts. The rearrangement joins TRBV7-2 to TRBJ2-7; tentatively, D is TRBD1 (5 bases). This CDR3 region has 15 residues. Germline CDR1 reads SGHTA; CDR2 reads FQGNSA. Trimming took off 2 bases at V and 1 base at J, with 12 bases between the two ends. In DNA, the CDR3 is TGTGCCAGCAGCTTACGGCAGGGAACATCCTACGAGCAGTACTTC. Amino acid sequence: CASSLRQGTSYEQYF.

V and J are TRBV12-3 or TRBV12-4 and TRBJ2-7; 13 bases line up with TRBD2. The CDR3 consists of 14 residues. Trimming at V came to 7 bases and at J to 2 bases, leaving 2 bases not matched to a gene. The CDR3 is CASKLAGGTYEQYF. As DNA, the CDR3 is TGTGCCAGCAAACTAGCGGGGGGGACCTACGAGCAGTACTTC.

V usage is TRBV6-2 or TRBV6-3 and J usage is TRBJ2-3; 9 bases line up with TRBD2. Germline values: CDR1 MNHEY, CDR2 SVGEGT. CDR3 size: 16 residues. The V segment lost 5 bases and the J segment 2 bases; nucleotides outside the gene matches: 8. CDR3 sequence (DNA): TGTGCCAGCAGTAGCCTAATAGCGGGGGTCACAGATACGCAGTATTTT. Translated, it gives CASSSLIAGVTDTQYF.

The chain carries TRBV3-1 and TRBJ1-2, with D unclear. V dropped 4 bases and J dropped 8 bases, with 17 bases sitting between them. The CDR3 is 14 residues long. Germline values: CDR1 LGHDT, CDR2 YNNKEL (reference sequence). This CDR3 reads CASSPVVTKQGYTF. CDR3 nucleotide sequence: TGTGCCAGCAGCCCTGTGGTGACTAAGCAGGGCTACACCTTC.

The V call is TRBV7-9, the J call TRBJ2-5, with D possibly matching TRBD1 (7 bases). Trimming removed 1 base at V and 5 bases at J, with 14 bases between. Looked up from germline, CDR1 is SEHNR and CDR2 is FQNEAQ (reference sequence). This CDR3 is built from 15 residues. CDR3 sequence (DNA): TGTGCCAGCAGCTTAGACAGGGGAGGCGACGAGACCCAGTACTTC. Protein product: CASSLDRGGDETQYF.

In its sample, this clonotype was seen a few times. The chain recombines TRBV5-1 with TRBJ2-3, with TRBD1 as a possible D gene (5 bases). CDR1 and CDR2 (germline): SGHRS, YFSETQ. Trimming cost V 4 bases and J 4 bases, with 16 bases left between them. The CDR3 contains 15 residues. The DNA for the CDR3 is TGCGCCAGCAGCATCCAGGGTCTACGTGCAGATACGCAGTATTTT. Protein product: CASSIQGLRADTQYF.

This sequence joins TRBV12-3 or TRBV12-4 and TRBJ2-2; 8 bases fit TRBD2. With V trimmed by 8 bases and J by 4 bases, 6 bases remained unmatched. The CDR3 runs to 14 residues. The CDR3 coding sequence is TGTGCCAGCCGGCGGGGGGTAGGCACCGGGGAGCTGTTTTTT. It specifies CASRRGVGTGELFF.

In nucleotides, the CDR3 is TGTGCCAGCAGCCACGGACAGGGCGGCACTGAAGCTTTCTTT. Protein sequence: CASSHGQGGTEAFF. The chain uses TRBV3-1 and TRBJ1-1; TRBD1 agrees at 8 bases. Germline V gene data show CDR1 as LGHDT and CDR2 as YNNKEL (reference sequence). V was pared by 3 bases and J by 4 bases, with 4 bases of the junction left unmatched. The CDR3 covers 14 residues.

This clonotype was recorded a few times. The chain links TRBV6-2 or TRBV6-3 to TRBJ1-2, with a weak D call TRBD1 (6 bases). V lost 10 bases and J 2 bases, leaving 8 bases between the germline ends. This CDR3 is built from 11 residues. Germline CDR1 MNHEY, CDR2 SVGEGT. The DNA of the CDR3 is TGTGCCATCGGACAGAACTATGGCTACACCTTC. Its translation: CAIGQNYGYTF.

The chain links TRBV10-3 to TRBJ2-7; tentatively, D is TRBD1 or TRBD2 (6 bases each). The germline V gene has CDR1 ENHRY and CDR2 SYGVKD. The CDR3 consists of 16 residues. Trimming left V 10 bases short and J 3 bases short, with 25 bases between. CDR3 protein: CATFSYRDTGGYEQYF. CDR3 bases: TGTGCCACCTTCAGTTACCGGGACACCGGGGGCTACGAGCAGTACTTC.

In DNA form, the CDR3 reads TGCGCCAGCAGCCACACTTCAGACAGTTACAATCAGCCCCAGCATTTT. Translation gives CASSHTSDSYNQPQHF. This chain uses TRBV4-1 with TRBJ1-5; maybe TRBD1 (5 bases). CDR1 and CDR2 from the germline V gene are MGHRA and YSYEKL. The V gene lost 3 bases and the J gene lost 3 bases, with 15 bases spanning the gap. The CDR3 runs 16 residues.

This clonotype was counted between two and nine times. This chain joins TRBV7-8 and TRBJ2-5, with D uncertain. The CDR3 is made up of 13 amino acids. The V end lost 8 bases, the J end lost 5 bases, and 15 bases lay between the germline ends. Germline V CDR1 and CDR2: SGHVS, FQNEAQ. The CDR3 loop reads CASDGRFQETQYF. The CDR3 DNA reads TGTGCCAGCGACGGTCGATTTCAGGAGACCCAGTACTTC.